This passage covers 23 T cell receptor beta chains from one sample sequenced in a study of blood T cells in healthy people across ages. Sample-barcoded 5' priming and a J-beta primer mix drove a second PCR of roughly 6 to 12 cycles. TCRdb fed the 5' RACE reads into MiXCR, producing one record per CDR3 protein. The table has some 1,500,000 distinct CDR3 sequences, approximately 43% seen once; the top ten hold approximately 4.1%. Sequencing input: blood. The origin of the receptors is a woman between 18 and 29 years old in good health.

The chain joins TRBV20-1 to TRBJ1-1, with D tentatively TRBD1 (5 bases). The CDR3 totals 14 residues. Germline CDR1 is DFQATT and CDR2 is SNEGSKA (reference sequence). The germline V and J ends were trimmed by 5 bases and 3 bases, with 16 bases remaining between them. Here the CDR3 reads CSAAGRDFDTEAFF. The DNA for the CDR3 is TGCAGTGCTGCCGGCAGGGATTTCGACACTGAAGCTTTCTTT.

CDR3: CASSFPDGHGYTF. CDR3 sequence (DNA): TGTGCCAGCAGTTTCCCTGACGGCCATGGCTACACCTTC. The chain is built from TRBV27 and TRBJ1-2; D uncertain. V shed 3 bases and J shed 6 bases, with 11 bases lying between them. CDR3 size: 13 residues. Looked up from germline, CDR1 is MNHEY and CDR2 is SMNVEV (reference sequence).

The rearrangement uses TRBV20-1 and TRBJ2-1; D is uncertain. The length of the CDR3 is 15 residues. The V gene lost 3 bases and the J gene lost 0 bases, with 12 bases spanning the gap. The germline V gene encodes CDR1 DFQATT and CDR2 SNEGSKA (reference sequence). The CDR3 DNA reads TGCAGTGCTAGGGAAATATCTAGCTCCTACAATGAGCAGTTCTTC. It is translated as CSAREISSSYNEQFF.

This clonotype was recorded only once. At one end the junction does not follow the germline gene, possibly because of a read error. The chain couples TRBV7-9 to TRBJ2-3; a possible D gene is TRBD2 (6 bases). The CDR3 totals 16 residues. From germline, CDR1 is SEHNR and CDR2 FQNEAQ (reference sequence). The CDR3 is CASSFSLGGKADTRYF. The CDR3 coding sequence is TGTGCCAGCAGCTTCTCCTTGGGCGGGAAGGCAGATACGCGGTATTTT.

This clonotype was recorded a few times. This chain connects TRBV6-2 or TRBV6-3 to TRBJ1-5, with D unresolved. Germline CDR1 and CDR2: MNHEY and SVGEGT. V lost 7 bases and J lost 3, with 13 bases in between. The CDR3 covers 14 residues. This chain's CDR3 is CASTDLIPNQPQHF. The CDR3, as DNA: TGTGCCAGCACTGATCTCATTCCCAATCAGCCCCAGCATTTT.

V usage is TRBV7-2 and J usage is TRBJ1-5, with D possibly matching TRBD1 (6 bases). Germline V gives CDR1 SGHTA, CDR2 FQGNSA. This CDR3 is built from 15 residues. Trimming shortened V by 5 bases and J by 1 base, and 12 bases separated the two germline ends. Written as DNA, the CDR3 is TGTGCCAGCAGCGACCAGGGGTTGAGCAATCAGCCCCAGCATTTT. Translating gives CASSDQGLSNQPQHF.

This clonotype occurred a few times. The chain recombines TRBV12-3 or TRBV12-4 with TRBJ2-7; weak D call: TRBD2 (5 bases). The J call may be in error: the DNA end matches TRBJ2-5 better. CDR3 length equals 12 residues. For the CDR3, the DNA is TGTGCCAGCAAGAGGGCGGAAGAGACCCAGTACTTC. Amino acid sequence: CASKRAEETQYF.

This clonotype has just one count. The rearrangement uses TRBV7-2 and TRBJ2-5; the match to TRBD1 covers 8 bases. Germline trimming cut 4 bases from V and 13 bases from J; bases unmatched to any gene: 8. Germline V gene data show CDR1 as SGHTA and CDR2 as FQGNSA. This CDR3 has 12 residues. The CDR3 DNA reads as TGTGCCAGCAGCTCGCCAGGGGGCACGCCGTACTTC. Translating it yields CASSSPGGTPYF.

This clonotype showed up just a few times. The gene calls are TRBV5-1 and TRBJ2-4; 9 nucleotides match TRBD1. The CDR3 runs 14 residues. With V trimmed by 0 bases and J by 7 bases, 2 bases remained unmatched. Germline V gives CDR1 SGHRS, CDR2 YFSETQ. CDR3: CASSLEGTGNIQYF. CDR3 coding DNA: TGCGCCAGCAGCTTGGAAGGGACAGGGAACATTCAGTACTTC.

This clonotype was observed a single time. This may arise from a read error, as a much more abundant clone is one base away. This chain uses TRBV12-3 or TRBV12-4 with TRBJ2-1; TRBD1 agrees at 7 bases. Trimming at V came to 6 bases and at J to 3 bases, leaving 2 bases not matched to a gene. The CDR3 sequence is 13 residues long. The CDR3 DNA sequence: TGTGCCAGCAGCGGACAGGACTACAATGAGCAGTTCTTC. It specifies CASSGQDYNEQFF.

A note on this clonotype: This may stem from a read error, because a much larger clone lies one nucleotide away. The V gene is TRBV6-2 or TRBV6-3, the J gene TRBJ2-7, with a weak D call TRBD2 (7 bases). V gave up 7 bases and J gave up 7 bases, with 32 bases separating them. Per the germline V gene, CDR1 is MNHEY and CDR2 is SVGEGT. This CDR3 is 18 amino acids long. CDR3 protein: CASKGVWSGVDGSGEQYF. Here the CDR3 DNA reads TGTGCCAGCAAGGGGGTTTGGAGCGGGGTGGATGGAAGCGGTGAGCAGTACTTC.

CDR3 sequence reads: CASSLVLAATYEQYF. The CDR3 nucleotides are TGTGCCAGCAGCTTAGTGCTAGCGGCTACCTACGAGCAGTACTTC. The chain joins TRBV7-8 to TRBJ2-7; 7 nucleotides agree with TRBD2. V was clipped by 1 base and J by 2 bases; unmatched bases: 5. The germline CDR1 and CDR2 sequences are SGHVS and FQNEAQ. The CDR3 extends over 15 amino acids.

This chain links TRBV30 with TRBJ2-5; D is perhaps TRBD2 (6 bases). There are 14 residues in the CDR3. In germline, CDR1 is GTSNPN, CDR2 SVGIG (reference sequence). The V gene lost 2 bases and the J gene lost 11 bases, with 21 bases spanning the gap. The CDR3 DNA sequence: TGTGCCTGGAGTACGGGGGAGCTTCGTAATGAGCAGTACTTC. This translates into CAWSTGELRNEQYF. Full variable domain (remainder filled in from reference TRBV30 and TRBJ2-5): SQTIHQWPATLVQPVGSPLSLECTVEGTSNPNLYWYRQAAGRGLQLLFYSVGIGQISSEVPQNLSASRPQDRQFILSSKKLLLSDSGFYLCAWSTGELRNEQYFGPGTRLLVL.

This clonotype occurred many times. The rearrangement joins TRBV6-6 to TRBJ2-3; possible D gene TRBD2, 5 bases. V lost 6 bases and J lost 5, with 12 bases in between. In germline, CDR1 is MNHNY, CDR2 SVGAGI (reference sequence). The CDR3 sequence is 13 residues long. The CDR3 reads CASRPPAGDTQYF. CDR3 bases: TGTGCCAGCAGACCCCCGGCGGGAGATACGCAGTATTTT.

The chain links TRBV5-6 to TRBJ1-1, with D uncertain. CDR1 is SGHDT, CDR2 YYEEEE, per germline. Trimming pared 2 bases from V and 4 bases from J, leaving 9 bases between. This CDR3 has 13 residues. CDR3: CASSFEESTEAFF. The CDR3 DNA follows: TGTGCCAGCAGCTTCGAGGAGAGCACTGAAGCTTTCTTT.

This chain links TRBV20-1 with TRBJ2-4, with D perhaps being TRBD1 or TRBD2 (5 bases each). V was cut by 1 base and J by 6 bases, with 16 bases left in between. Germline assignment: CDR1 DFQATT and CDR2 SNEGSKA (reference sequence). This CDR3 region has 15 residues. CDR3 nucleotides: TGCAGTGCTAGAGGCCTGGGGCTAGCAGGAAACATTCAGTACTTC. It codes for CSARGLGLAGNIQYF.

The chain combines TRBV20-1 with TRBJ1-5; possible D gene TRBD1, 5 bases. V lost 5 bases, J lost 2 bases, and 16 bases lay in between. The CDR3 is 15 amino acids. Germline V lookup: CDR1 DFQATT, CDR2 SNEGSKA (reference sequence). CDR3 bases: TGCAGTGCTCGCGCTCGGAGGGGTGGCAATCAGCCCCAGCATTTT. This gives the protein CSARARRGGNQPQHF.

This clonotype was counted between two and nine times. The chain combines TRBV2 with TRBJ1-1; no definite D call. CDR3 length equals 15 residues. Germline assignment: CDR1 SNHLY and CDR2 FYNNEI. V lost 5 bases to trimming and J lost 1 base, with 14 bases between them. CDR3 amino acids: CASSFWSVTNTEAFF. The CDR3 coding sequence is TGTGCCAGCAGTTTCTGGAGCGTGACGAACACTGAAGCTTTCTTT.

The chain employs TRBV6-1 and TRBJ2-1; the match to TRBD2 covers 7 bases. The germline CDR1 and CDR2 sequences are MNHNS and SASEGT. The trim removed 8 bases at V and 7 bases at J, leaving 11 bases unmatched. This CDR3 has 14 amino acids. The CDR3 region has the DNA TGTGCCAGCGCCGGACTAGTGGGGGGGAATGAGCAGTTCTTC. Protein sequence: CASAGLVGGNEQFF.

The rearrangement links TRBV6-5 to TRBJ2-7; TRBD1 agrees at 7 bases. V trimming: 6 bases; J trimming: 3 bases; junction bases outside the gene matches: 8. This CDR3 comprises 14 residues. The germline CDR1 and CDR2 sequences are MNHEY and SVGAGI. CDR3: CASSQIQGNYEQYF. For the CDR3, the DNA is TGTGCCAGCAGCCAGATACAGGGGAACTACGAGCAGTACTTC.

In its sample, this clonotype was seen a few times. The V gene is TRBV28, the J gene TRBJ2-1, with 12 bases that match TRBD2. CDR1 and CDR2 (germline): MDHEN, SYDVKM. Trimming took 10 bases from V and 6 from J; bases not matched to a gene: 4. This CDR3 contains 13 residues. CDR3 residues: CATGLAGPNEQFF. DNA of the CDR3: TGTGCCACAGGACTAGCGGGACCCAATGAGCAGTTCTTC.

This clonotype has a handful of counts. V usage is TRBV13 and J usage is TRBJ2-3, with D perhaps TRBD1 (5 bases). Germline CDR1 is PRHDT and CDR2 is FYEKMQ (reference sequence). Trimming removed 6 bases from V and 4 bases from J, with 11 bases in between. This CDR3 comprises 13 residues. CDR3 residues: CASSSVGPDTQYF. CDR3 bases: TGTGCCAGCAGTTCGGTGGGGCCAGATACGCAGTATTTT.

The chain carries TRBV7-9 and TRBJ1-3; 10 bases match TRBD1. The CDR3 is 17 residues long. Germline V CDR1 and CDR2: SEHNR, FQNEAQ (reference sequence). With V trimmed by 2 bases and J by 9 bases, 13 bases remained unmatched. CDR3 amino acids: CASSLSGTGAFLGTIYF. Here the CDR3 DNA reads TGTGCCAGCAGCTTATCCGGGACAGGGGCCTTCTTGGGCACCATATATTTT.